Following are 27 T cell receptor beta chains from one sample sequenced in a study of T cells after posttransplantation cyclophosphamide. Assay used: immunoSEQ multiplex PCR; TCRdb lists only in-frame clones, some missing. This table has some 17,000 clones, 65% to 85% appearing once. Methotrexate plus calcineurin inhibitor accompanied controls' myeloablative marrow transplants; sampling was 1 year later. Sequenced material: PBMCs, taken just under 450 days after allogeneic stem cell transplant with calcineurin inhibitor and methotrexate. These receptors came from a male patient between 25 and 40 years old who received an allogeneic stem cell transplant from an unrelated donor, was CMV-positive, and had acute and chronic GVHD. Some T cells may arise from the graft donor.

In DNA, the CDR3 is TGTGCCAGCAGTTTTTATCGGACCGGGGAGCTGTTTTTT. Amino acids: CASSFYRTGELFF. J is TRBJ2-2 and V is TRBV28; D unresolved. This CDR3 region has 13 residues. Looked up from germline, CDR1 is MDHEN and CDR2 is SYDVKM. V lost 3 bases and J 5 bases, leaving 7 bases between the germline ends.

The rearrangement links TRBV27 to TRBJ2-2; 7 bases are a match to TRBD1. The CDR3 has 17 residues. With V trimmed by 5 bases and J by 1 base, 10 bases remained unmatched. Per germline, CDR1 MNHEY and CDR2 SMNVEV (reference sequence). This chain's CDR3 is CASSLHSTGLNTGELFF. CDR3 bases: TGTGCCAGCAGTCTTCACTCGACAGGGCTGAACACCGGGGAGCTGTTTTTT.

This clone was found a few times. This chain connects TRBV30 to TRBJ2-7; tentatively, D is TRBD2 (7 bases). V was cut by 5 bases and J by 0 bases, with 14 bases left in between. Germline CDR1 reads GTSNPN; CDR2 reads SVGIG (reference sequence). This CDR3 is 14 amino acids long. The CDR3 DNA reads TGTGCCTGGTCTAGGGGGGGGACCTCCTACGAGCAGTACTTC. It yields the protein CAWSRGGTSYEQYF.

This clone was seen once. The chain combines TRBV7-3 with TRBJ2-6; no clear D gene. The germline V gene has CDR1 SGHTA and CDR2 FQGTGA. CDR3 length: 15 residues. Trimming took 5 bases from V and 0 from J, leaving 8 bases between them. For the CDR3, the DNA is TGTGCCAGCAGCCTCTCACACTCTGGGGCCAACGTCCTGACTTTC. Amino acid sequence: CASSLSHSGANVLTF.

The J gene is TRBJ2-3, the V gene TRBV7-3; perhaps TRBD2 as D (5 bases). The CDR3 runs 14 residues. Germline CDR1 reads SGHTA; CDR2 reads FQGTGA. Trimming stripped 4 bases from V and 1 base from J, with 9 bases between. The CDR3 nucleotides read TGTGCCAGCAGCTCAGGACTCGGCACAGATACGCAGTATTTT. Translated, it gives CASSSGLGTDTQYF.

The rearrangement joins TRBV6-5 to TRBJ2-7; possibly TRBD1 for D (6 bases). V was pared by 0 bases and J by 3 bases, with 12 bases between. This CDR3 is built from 15 residues. Germline CDR1 is MNHEY and CDR2 is SVGAGI. Here the CDR3 reads CASSYSKPGDYEQYF. The CDR3 DNA sequence: TGTGCCAGCAGTTACTCAAAACCAGGGGACTACGAGCAGTACTTC.

This rearrangement joins TRBV11-2 to TRBJ2-3; D is ambiguous. Germline V gene data show CDR1 as SGHAT and CDR2 as FQNNGV. V was pared by 5 bases and J by 0 bases, with 12 bases between. The CDR3 is made up of 15 amino acids. This chain's CDR3 is CASSKESVSTDTQYF. CDR3 coding DNA: TGTGCCAGCAGCAAGGAGAGCGTTAGCACAGATACGCAGTATTTT.

The chain combines TRBV11-2 with TRBJ2-5; 13 bases fit TRBD2. Unmatched junction bases numbered 13, after V lost 5 bases and J lost 4 bases. This CDR3 has 18 residues. Germline V CDR1 and CDR2: SGHAT, FQNNGV. The CDR3 sequence is CASSPGLAGASVGETQYF. The CDR3 DNA reads as TGTGCCAGCAGCCCTGGACTAGCGGGAGCTTCAGTCGGAGAGACCCAGTACTTC.

This clone was observed a few times. The rearrangement joins TRBV5-6 to TRBJ1-3; D remains unclear. V was cut by 0 bases and J by 0 bases, with 7 bases left in between. The germline V gene has CDR1 SGHDT and CDR2 YYEEEE. This CDR3 is built from 15 residues. CDR3 loop: CASSLGVISGNTIYF. CDR3 coding DNA: TGTGCCAGCAGCTTGGGAGTTATCTCTGGAAACACCATATATTTT.

The V and J genes are TRBV4-3 and TRBJ2-7; D is perhaps TRBD1 (6 bases). The CDR3 is made up of 16 amino acids. V was pared by 6 bases and J by 5 bases, with 23 bases between. CDR1 is LGHNA, CDR2 YSLEER, per germline. In DNA form, the CDR3 reads TGCGCCAGCAGTCTACAGGGAGTGGGTACGAACGACGAGCAGTACTTC. Translating gives CASSLQGVGTNDEQYF.

The chain joins TRBV6-1 to TRBJ1-2; D may be TRBD1 (5 bases). The CDR3 loop spans 16 amino acids. Trimming left V 0 bases short and J 4 bases short, with 15 bases between. Germline V gene data show CDR1 as MNHNS and CDR2 as SASEGT. The CDR3, as DNA: TGTGCCAGCAGTGAAGCGTCGTCAGGGCTTTCCTATGGCTACACCTTC. Translating gives CASSEASSGLSYGYTF.

The chain employs TRBV11-2 and TRBJ2-3; 7 bases agree with TRBD2. This CDR3 has 16 amino acids. The J segment lost 3 bases and the V segment lost 2 bases, leaving 8 bases of the junction unmatched. The germline gives CDR1 SGHAT, CDR2 FQNNGV. CDR3 nucleotide sequence: TGTGCCAGCAGCTTATGGGAGGGAAGAGGAACAGATACGCAGTATTTT. Protein product: CASSLWEGRGTDTQYF.

The rearrangement uses TRBV2 and TRBJ2-7; TRBD2 might be the D (6 bases). Germline CDR1 reads SNHLY; CDR2 reads FYNNEI. This CDR3 has 15 amino acids. The V and J ends lost 2 bases and 2 bases respectively, with 13 bases between them. Here the CDR3 reads CASSEIGGLTYEQYF. For the CDR3, the DNA is TGTGCCAGCAGTGAAATTGGGGGACTCACCTACGAGCAGTACTTC.

The rearrangement joins TRBV19 to TRBJ2-5, with 10 bases aligning to TRBD2. TRBJ2-7 explains the end of the DNA better; the J call may be wrong. The V gene's germline CDR1 is LNHDA and CDR2 SQIVND (reference sequence). The length of the CDR3 is 16 residues. In DNA form, the CDR3 reads TGTGCCAGTAGTATAGATGGACTAGCGGTGACCTACGAGCAGTACTTC. Translation gives CASSIDGLAVTYEQYF.

CDR3 nucleotide sequence: TGTGCCAGCAGCTCGTTGAGGACAGGTAGCAATCAGCCCCAGCATTTT. This encodes CASSSLRTGSNQPQHF. J is TRBJ1-5 and V is TRBV5-6, with TRBD1 matching 7 bases. Per the germline V gene, CDR1 is SGHDT and CDR2 is YYEEEE. This CDR3 is 16 amino acids long. After removal of 3 bases from V and 0 bases from J, the junction contained 6 bases not matched to a gene.

This clone has only one observation. The rearrangement links TRBV30 to TRBJ2-7; TRBD1 matches at 9 bases. CDR1 GTSNPN and CDR2 SVGIG come from the germline V gene (reference sequence). CDR3 length: 14 residues. The ends lost 2 bases at V and 7 bases at J; junction bases unmatched: 9. As DNA, the CDR3 is TGTGCCTGGAGTCCGGCAGGGACAGGGCGGGAGCAGTACTTC. This encodes CAWSPAGTGREQYF.

This chain connects TRBV7-9 to TRBJ1-2, with 10 bases that match TRBD1. There are 15 residues in the CDR3. Per germline, CDR1 SEHNR and CDR2 FQNEAQ (reference sequence). V shed 1 base, J shed 10 bases, and the junction held 9 bases outside the gene matches. The CDR3: CASSLVRDRGRDYTF. The CDR3 DNA sequence: TGTGCCAGCAGCTTAGTTCGGGACAGGGGAAGGGACTACACCTTC. Complete variable domain (other parts from reference TRBV7-9 and TRBJ1-2): DTGVSQNPRHKITKRGQNVTFRCDPISEHNRLYWYRQTLGQGPEFLTYFQNEAQLEKSRLLSDRFSAERPKGSFSTLEIQRTEQGDSAMYLCASSLVRDRGRDYTFGSGTRLTVV.

V and J are TRBV4-2 and TRBJ2-1; 8 bases map to TRBD2. J gave up 3 bases and V 4 bases, and 5 bases lay outside the gene matches. The CDR3 is made up of 15 amino acids. Germline V gives CDR1 LGHNA, CDR2 YNFKEQ. This CDR3 reads CASSPSGTSYNEQFF. The CDR3 DNA reads TGTGCCAGCAGCCCCTCCGGGACTAGCTACAATGAGCAGTTCTTC.

The chain combines TRBV25-1 with TRBJ1-2, with 7 bases lining up with TRBD1. Germline CDR1 is MGHDK and CDR2 is SYGVNS. The trim removed 3 bases at V and 4 bases at J, leaving 5 bases unmatched. The CDR3 has 14 residues. The CDR3 loop reads CASSEPGQPYGYTF. In DNA form, the CDR3 reads TGTGCCAGCAGTGAGCCGGGACAGCCCTATGGCTACACCTTC.

This chain uses TRBV27 with TRBJ2-1; D gene uncertain. Trimming pared 9 bases from V and 6 bases from J, leaving 9 bases between. Germline V gene data show CDR1 as MNHEY and CDR2 as SMNVEV (reference sequence). The CDR3 consists of 11 residues. The CDR3 spells CASSSINEQFF. The CDR3 nucleotides read TGTGCCAGTTCAAGCATCAATGAGCAGTTCTTC.

The V call is TRBV6-1, the J call TRBJ2-3; 7 positions match TRBD1. Per the germline V gene, CDR1 is MNHNS and CDR2 is SASEGT. The CDR3 consists of 18 residues. Trimming cost V 4 bases and J 1 base; bases outside gene matches: 14. Written as DNA, the CDR3 is TGTGCCAGCAGTGCCTTTGGACAGGACGGGGCAGGCACAGATACGCAGTATTTT. Residues: CASSAFGQDGAGTDTQYF.

This chain connects TRBV9 to TRBJ2-3, with D perhaps TRBD2 (6 bases). The CDR3 extends over 12 amino acids. Per germline, CDR1 SGDLS and CDR2 YYNGEE. V shed 4 bases and J shed 8 bases, with 11 bases lying between them. The CDR3 DNA reads as TGTGCCAGCAGCCGGCAGGGAGGTACGCAGTATTTT. Translation gives CASSRQGGTQYF. Based on the CDR3 plus reference TRBV9 and TRBJ2-3, the full variable domain is DSGVTQTPKHLITATGQRVTLRCSPRSGDLSVYWYQQSLDQGLQFLIQYYNGEERAKGNILERFSAQQFPDLHSELNLSSLELGDSALYFCASSRQGGTQYFGPGTRLTVL.

This clone was seen just once. The V call is TRBV7-2, the J call TRBJ2-2, with 10 bases matching TRBD2. Trimming took 5 bases from V and 7 from J; bases not matched to a gene: 7. This CDR3 is built from 15 residues. Per the germline V gene, CDR1 is SGHTA and CDR2 is FQGNSA. In nucleotides, the CDR3 is TGTGCCAGCAGCGCGCTAGCGGGAGTGGGCGGGGAGCTGTTTTTT. Amino acids: CASSALAGVGGELFF.

The CDR3, as DNA: TGTGCCAGTAGTACCCAGCGGGGGGGCGGCACAGATACGCAGTATTTT. This sequence encodes CASSTQRGGGTDTQYF. The rearrangement links TRBV19 to TRBJ2-3; 10 bases map to TRBD2. V shed 4 bases and J 1 base; nucleotides not matched to a gene: 5. Germline CDR1 LNHDA, CDR2 SQIVND (reference sequence). The CDR3 totals 16 residues.

V is TRBV9 and J is TRBJ2-5, with 8 bases identical to TRBD1. The CDR3 length is 15 residues. J was trimmed by 5 bases and V by 0 bases; bases with no gene match: 6. Germline CDR1 and CDR2: SGDLS and YYNGEE. CDR3 sequence reads: CASSVVSGGRETQYF. CDR3 sequence (DNA): TGTGCCAGCAGCGTAGTTTCAGGGGGCCGGGAGACCCAGTACTTC. The whole variable domain, remainder taken from reference TRBV9 and TRBJ2-5, is DSGVTQTPKHLITATGQRVTLRCSPRSGDLSVYWYQQSLDQGLQFLIQYYNGEERAKGNILERFSAQQFPDLHSELNLSSLELGDSALYFCASSVVSGGRETQYFGPGTRLLVL.

The rearrangement links TRBV6-1 to TRBJ1-2, with 9 bases fitting TRBD1. The CDR3 consists of 15 residues. The germline V gene has CDR1 MNHNS and CDR2 SASEGT. V lost 8 bases, J lost 7 bases, and 14 bases stayed unmatched. CDR3 sequence (DNA): TGTGCCAGCCGCCTCCATGGGGACAGGGTGGGTGGCTACACCTTC. Translating it yields CASRLHGDRVGGYTF.

The rearrangement links TRBV7-9 to TRBJ2-3; 9 bases are a match to TRBD2. The V and J ends lost 2 bases and 6 bases, in that order; junction bases with no gene match: 12. CDR1 and CDR2 (germline): SEHNR, FQNEAQ (reference sequence). The CDR3 totals 17 residues. Here the CDR3 DNA reads TGTGCCAGCAGCTTACGAATTGGCGGGGGGGCCAGGGATACGCAGTATTTT. Residues: CASSLRIGGGARDTQYF.